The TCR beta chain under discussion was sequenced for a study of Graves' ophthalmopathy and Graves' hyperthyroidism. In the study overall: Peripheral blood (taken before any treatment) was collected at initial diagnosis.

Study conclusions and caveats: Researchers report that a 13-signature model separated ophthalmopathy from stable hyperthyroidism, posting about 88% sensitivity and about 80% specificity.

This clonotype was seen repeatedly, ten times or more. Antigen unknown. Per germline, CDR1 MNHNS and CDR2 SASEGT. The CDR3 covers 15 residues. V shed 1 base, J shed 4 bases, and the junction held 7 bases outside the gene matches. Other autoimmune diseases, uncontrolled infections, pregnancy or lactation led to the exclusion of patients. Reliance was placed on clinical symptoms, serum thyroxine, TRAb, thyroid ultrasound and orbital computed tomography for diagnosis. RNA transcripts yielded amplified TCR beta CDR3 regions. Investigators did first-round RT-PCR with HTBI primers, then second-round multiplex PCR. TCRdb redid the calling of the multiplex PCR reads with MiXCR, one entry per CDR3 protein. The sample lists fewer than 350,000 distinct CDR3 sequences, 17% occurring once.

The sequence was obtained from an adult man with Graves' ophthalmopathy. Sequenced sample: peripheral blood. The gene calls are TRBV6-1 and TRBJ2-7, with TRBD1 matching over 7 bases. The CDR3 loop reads CASSEVGQGVYEQYF. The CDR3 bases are TGTGCCAGCAGTGAAGTTGGGCAGGGGGTTTACGAGCAGTACTTC.